These T cell receptor beta chains were read from a single sample in a study of blood T cell repertoires in COVID-19. Generated by immunoSEQ multiplex PCR, the TCRdb table keeps only in-frame clones and is missing some. The sample comprises roughly 130,000 clones, roughly four fifths of which are singletons, and roughly 14% rests with the top ten. Material for sequencing was peripheral blood. Source of these receptors: a man older than 75 with acute or convalescent COVID-19. Each CDR3 is given with its conserved first and last residue. Fields, in order: CDR3 length, D gene, J gene, V gene, clone size, CDR3 protein, CDR3 DNA. D genes are given only for firm matches. The listing skips clone size in some rows; elsewhere it reads once, few, many or a size class.

15	-	TRBJ2-5	TRBV4-1	-	CASSQVLQTQETQYF	TGCGCCAGCAGCCAAGTCTTACAGACGCAAGAGACCCAGTACTTC
15	-	TRBJ2-2	TRBV7-2	-	CASSWGSMNTGELFF	TGTGCCAGCAGTTGGGGCTCCATGAACACCGGGGAGCTGTTTTTT
14	-	TRBJ2-7	TRBV28	-	CASSLSSRAHEQYF	TGTGCCAGCAGTTTATCCAGCAGGGCCCACGAGCAGTACTTC
19	TRBD1	TRBJ1-1	TRBV6-2/TRBV6-3	-	CASSSDGPDRGNGNTEAFF	TGTGCCAGCAGTTCCGACGGCCCCGACAGGGGGAACGGAAACACTGAAGCTTTCTTT
13	-	TRBJ1-5	TRBV19	-	CASTFQGGQPQHF	TGTGCCAGTACTTTCCAAGGAGGCCAGCCCCAGCATTTT
14	TRBD1	TRBJ2-7	TRBV5-4	few	CASSSNQGAYEQYF	TGTGCCAGCAGCTCCAATCAGGGGGCCTACGAGCAGTACTTC
14	-	TRBJ1-5	TRBV3-1/TRBV3-2	-	CASSQDSGNQPQHF	TGTGCCAGCAGCCAAGACAGCGGGAATCAGCCCCAGCATTTT
13	-	TRBJ2-5	TRBV18	once	CASSPLARETQYF	TGTGCCAGCTCACCACTCGCTCGGGAGACCCAGTACTTC
12	-	TRBJ1-6	TRBV7-2	few	CASSLPVTPLHF	TGTGCCAGCAGTCTACCCGTGACACCCCTCCACTTT
12	-	TRBJ2-5	TRBV11-2	-	CASSLDLETQYF	TGTGCCAGCAGCTTAGATCTGGAGACCCAGTACTTC
15	-	TRBJ2-2	TRBV7-3	once	CASSPEGGKAGELFF	TGTGCCAGCAGCCCCGAGGGGGGGAAAGCCGGGGAGCTGTTTTTT
15	-	TRBJ1-2	TRBV6-6	-	CASSYSGREGNGYTF	TGTGCCAGCAGTTACTCCGGTAGGGAGGGGAATGGCTACACCTTC
15	TRBD1	TRBJ1-4	TRBV27	-	CASRLLGTGSEKLFF	TGTGCCAGTCGCCTCCTAGGGACAGGTAGTGAAAAACTGTTTTTT
13	TRBD2	TRBJ2-3	TRBV14	-	CASSQFSSGTQYF	TGTGCCAGCAGCCAATTTTCTAGCGGTACGCAGTATTTT
14	TRBD1	TRBJ1-1	TRBV2	-	CASSGDRANTEAFF	TGTGCCAGCAGCGGGGACAGGGCGAACACTGAAGCTTTCTTT
17	TRBD1	TRBJ1-1	TRBV7-2	-	CASSLVGDRLLNTEAFF	TGTGCCAGCAGCTTAGTTGGGGACAGGCTCTTGAACACTGAAGCTTTCTTT
17	-	TRBJ2-7	TRBV7-2	-	CASSLAPSRDTPYEQYF	TGTGCCAGCAGCTTAGCACCTTCCCGGGACACCCCCTACGAGCAGTACTTC
16	TRBD1	TRBJ1-3	TRBV15	-	CATSRDFGTGGNTIYF	TGTGCCACCAGCAGAGATTTCGGGACAGGGGGAAACACCATATATTTT
15	-	TRBJ2-5	TRBV2	-	CASSVKQGLQETQYF	TGTGCCAGCAGTGTCAAACAGGGCTTACAAGAGACCCAGTACTTC
15	-	TRBJ2-5	TRBV28	-	CASNLEGVLGETQYF	TGTGCCAGCAATTTAGAGGGGGTATTGGGAGAGACCCAGTACTTC